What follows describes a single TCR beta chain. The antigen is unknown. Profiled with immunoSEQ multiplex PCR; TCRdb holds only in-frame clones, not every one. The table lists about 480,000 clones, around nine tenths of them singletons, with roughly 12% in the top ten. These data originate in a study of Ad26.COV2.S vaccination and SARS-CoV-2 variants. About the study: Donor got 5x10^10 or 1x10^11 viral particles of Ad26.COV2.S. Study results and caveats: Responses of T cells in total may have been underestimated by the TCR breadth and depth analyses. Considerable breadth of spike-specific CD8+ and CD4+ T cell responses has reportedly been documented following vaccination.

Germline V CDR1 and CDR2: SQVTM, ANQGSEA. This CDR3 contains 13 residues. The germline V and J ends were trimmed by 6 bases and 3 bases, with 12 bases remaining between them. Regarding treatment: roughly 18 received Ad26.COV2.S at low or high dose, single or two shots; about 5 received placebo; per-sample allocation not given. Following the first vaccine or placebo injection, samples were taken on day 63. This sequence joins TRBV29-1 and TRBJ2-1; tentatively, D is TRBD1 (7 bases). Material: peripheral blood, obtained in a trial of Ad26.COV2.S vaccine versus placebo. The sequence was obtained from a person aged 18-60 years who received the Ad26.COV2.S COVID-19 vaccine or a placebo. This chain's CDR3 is CSVAQGGYNEQFF. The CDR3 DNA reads TGCAGCGTGGCCCAGGGGGGCTACAATGAGCAGTTCTTC.